This TCR beta chain was captured in a study of shared clonotypes between healthy human individuals. On the study more broadly: Two women and a few men aged 18 to 49 served as donors. Study conclusions and caveats: The study found about 5% of naive CD4 clonotypes shared across a few donors.

About this clone itself: Its specificity is not known.

Germline assignment: CDR1 SGHRS and CDR2 YFSETQ. Trimming took 3 bases from V and 0 from J, leaving 9 bases between them. This CDR3 contains 15 residues. Deep-level running was used for the assay. The method was immunoSEQ multiplex PCR; TCRdb's version includes in-frame clones alone and lacks a portion of them. The sample lists approximately 740,000 clones, 74% occurring once. This receptor was taken from a woman aged 25 to 39 in good health. This chain joins TRBV5-1 and TRBJ2-2; weak D call: TRBD1 (6 bases). The sequencing sample was made of memory CD4+ T cells sorted from blood. Subset indicated: CD45RA-negative fraction. The CDR3 protein is CASSWGHPNTGELFF. DNA for the CDR3: TGCGCCAGCAGCTGGGGACACCCGAACACCGGGGAGCTGTTTTTT.